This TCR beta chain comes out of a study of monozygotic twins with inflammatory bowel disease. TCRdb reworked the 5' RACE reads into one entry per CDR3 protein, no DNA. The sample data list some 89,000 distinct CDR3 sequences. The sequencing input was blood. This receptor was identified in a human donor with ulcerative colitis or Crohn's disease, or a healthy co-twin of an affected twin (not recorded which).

The CDR3 sequence is CASIWTGGETQYF. The J gene is TRBJ2-5, the V gene TRBV12-3 or TRBV12-4; TCRdb reports TRBD1, a call that lacks DNA to check it against. The CDR3 runs 13 residues.